A single TCR beta chain is shown here with its context. Its antigen is still unknown. This sample was taken from a study of cytomegalovirus exposure and HLA in healthy donors. Study outcomes and limitations: Overall, around 160 TCR beta chains were annotated as cytomegalovirus-associated.

The PCR was carried out with 60 Vbeta primers and 13 Jbeta primers. The method was immunoSEQ multiplex PCR; TCRdb's version includes in-frame clones alone and lacks a portion of them. This table holds under 200,000 clones, roughly four fifths found once. In germline, CDR1 is SGHTA, CDR2 FQGNSA. The CDR3 loop spans 13 amino acids. Trimming stripped 1 base from V and 0 bases from J, with 3 bases between. This receptor was identified in a man between 50 and 59 years old in good health and CMV-seropositive. The chain employs TRBV7-2 and TRBJ1-1; no clear D. Input material: PBMCs. The CDR3 sequence is CASSLDLNTEAFF. CDR3 DNA sequence: TGTGCCAGCAGCTTAGACTTGAACACTGAAGCTTTCTTT.